Listed below are T cell receptor beta chains from one sample, sequenced in a study of post-analysis software for immune sequencing data. TCRdb reprocessed the PCR reads with MiXCR, giving one entry per CDR3 protein. Counted here are a few hundred thousand distinct CDR3 sequences, around a third occurring once; the ten biggest clones make up over 10%. Material for sequencing was blood. These receptors all stem from a girl aged 10 to 17 with multiple sclerosis. CDR3s leave out the opening cysteine and the closing phenylalanine or tryptophan. A D gene is named only where the DNA matches it firmly. Size is omitted from some rows. Given values are once, few, many or a class for expanded clones.

j_call,clone_size,d_call,v_call,cdr3_aa
TRBJ1-4,.,TRBD1,TRBV5-1,ASSGTGEEKLF
TRBJ1-6,few,TRBD1,TRBV7-9,ASSLGLGQGNSPLH
TRBJ2-3,.,.,TRBV7-2,ASSPVVDTQY
TRBJ2-3,.,TRBD1,TRBV12-3/TRBV12-4,ASSLAPGQGTDTQY
TRBJ1-2,.,.,TRBV6-5,ASRYSATNYGYT
TRBJ2-1,.,.,TRBV3-1,ASGVFDEQF
TRBJ1-1,few,TRBD1,TRBV12-3/TRBV12-4,ASKRQGAMNTEAF
TRBJ2-3,.,TRBD2,TRBV20-1,SAWTSGDTDTQY
TRBJ2-5,.,.,TRBV5-1,ASSFGVVEPQY
TRBJ2-5,.,.,TRBV3-1,ASTQIMGGPLGTQY
TRBJ2-3,.,.,TRBV3-1,ASSQVVRAGDTQY
TRBJ2-1,few,.,TRBV24-1,ATSFRYNEQF
TRBJ1-2,.,.,TRBV11-2,ASRSDRGYGYT
TRBJ1-5,.,.,TRBV11-2,ASSPGPGNQPQH
TRBJ1-4,.,.,TRBV29-1,SVGSSEKLF
TRBJ2-3,few,.,TRBV4-3,ASSQEGLSGQY
TRBJ1-2,few,.,TRBV7-9,ASSLEVPTGGGYT
TRBJ1-4,.,.,TRBV5-6,ASSLDQVEKLF
TRBJ1-1,few,.,TRBV7-2,ASSLVRGKNTEAF
TRBJ1-6,few,.,TRBV4-1,ASSQEGIGGSSPLH
TRBJ1-2,few,.,TRBV7-8,ASSSRDYGYT
TRBJ1-2,.,.,TRBV12-3/TRBV12-4,ASSLMSHGYT
TRBJ1-1,.,.,TRBV12-3/TRBV12-4,ATSGGVTEAF
TRBJ1-5,.,.,TRBV20-1,SARVVGMEPQH
TRBJ2-1,few,.,TRBV10-3,AISESAGTGHYNEQF
TRBJ1-5,few,.,TRBV5-1,ASSLDVGGNQPQH
TRBJ2-1,.,TRBD2,TRBV11-2,ASSLDGAGGGNEQF
TRBJ1-4,.,.,TRBV28,ASLEGRREKLF
TRBJ1-2,once,.,TRBV15,ATSRDRFNNYGYT
TRBJ1-5,.,TRBD1,TRBV25-1,ASRAPGGDQPQH
TRBJ2-1,few,.,TRBV10-3,AISGTSNEQF
TRBJ2-3,.,TRBD2,TRBV20-1,SARLAGVGDTQY
TRBJ2-1,.,.,TRBV6-1,ASSLESGRLMGNEQF
TRBJ2-5,few,TRBD2,TRBV10-3,ATSSGGLQETQY
TRBJ2-1,.,TRBD2,TRBV2,ASVAGAGNEQF
TRBJ1-3,.,.,TRBV7-9,ASSSLRESFSGNTIY
TRBJ2-7,.,.,TRBV7-9,ASSGAGTYEQY
TRBJ2-1,few,TRBD2,TRBV20-1,SARATSGGYNEQF
TRBJ1-1,.,TRBD1,TRBV20-1,STSNGDRENTEAF
TRBJ2-5,.,TRBD1,TRBV11-2,ASSLDYPVRGPQETQY
TRBJ2-5,many,.,TRBV6-6,ASNGGGETQY
TRBJ2-1,.,.,TRBV7-6,ASSLARDRQF
TRBJ1-2,.,TRBD1,TRBV12-3/TRBV12-4,TSSLGQGMGGYT
TRBJ1-3,.,.,TRBV29-1,SVTRGDSGNTIY
TRBJ2-7,few,.,TRBV7-2,ASSLRRGYEQY
TRBJ2-3,.,TRBD2,TRBV15,ATSRGERGGLDTQY
TRBJ1-6,few,.,TRBV5-4,ASSSGGGIDNSPLH